The 9 T cell receptor beta chains below all came from one sample that was sequenced in a study of blood T cell repertoires in COVID-19. The table came from immunoSEQ multiplex PCR; TCRdb's copy has only in-frame clones and leaves some out. Of about 160,000 clones listed, roughly 90% are singletons. Sequenced material: PBMCs or T cells enriched from blood (not recorded which). All receptors derive from a woman aged 45-65 years who had recovered from COVID-19.

This chain joins TRBV7-2 and TRBJ2-7, with TRBD1 matching 9 bases. V was pared by 4 bases and J by 5 bases, with 6 bases of the junction left unmatched. Germline-derived CDR1 and CDR2 are SGHTA and FQGNSA. The CDR3 length is 14 residues. The CDR3 reads CASSSGTGSNEQYF. The CDR3 nucleotides are TGTGCCAGCAGCTCCGGGACAGGGTCAAACGAGCAGTACTTC.

This chain uses TRBV7-9 with TRBJ1-2; 10 bases are a match to TRBD1. Per the germline V gene, CDR1 is SEHNR and CDR2 is FQNEAQ (reference sequence). V trimming: 5 bases; J trimming: 8 bases; junction bases outside the gene matches: 17. This CDR3 spans 17 amino acids. The CDR3, as DNA: TGTGCCAGCAGCCTAAGTGGGACGGGACAGGGGATCGGCGGCTACACCTTC. Protein sequence: CASSLSGTGQGIGGYTF. Variable domain in full (rest from reference TRBV7-9 and TRBJ1-2): DTGVSQNPRHKITKRGQNVTFRCDPISEHNRLYWYRQTLGQGPEFLTYFQNEAQLEKSRLLSDRFSAERPKGSFSTLEIQRTEQGDSAMYLCASSLSGTGQGIGGYTFGSGTRLTVV.

The chain has TRBV9 and TRBJ2-1; 7 nucleotides match TRBD1. Germline V CDR1 and CDR2: SGDLS, YYNGEE. Germline trimming cut 0 bases from V and 4 bases from J; bases unmatched to any gene: 10. The CDR3 runs to 17 residues. This CDR3 reads CASSVGGGAKSYNEQFF. The CDR3 region has the DNA TGTGCCAGCAGCGTAGGAGGGGGCGCAAAATCATACAATGAGCAGTTCTTC. Full variable domain (remainder filled in from reference TRBV9 and TRBJ2-1): DSGVTQTPKHLITATGQRVTLRCSPRSGDLSVYWYQQSLDQGLQFLIQYYNGEERAKGNILERFSAQQFPDLHSELNLSSLELGDSALYFCASSVGGGAKSYNEQFFGPGTRLTVL.

The J gene is TRBJ1-3, the V gene TRBV30; D call uncertain. This CDR3 comprises 13 residues. V gave up 1 base and J gave up 3 bases, with 7 bases separating them. Germline V CDR1 and CDR2: GTSNPN, SVGIG (reference sequence). The CDR3 DNA is TGTGCCTGGAGTGCGGGTGATGGAAACACCATATATTTT. The encoded protein is CAWSAGDGNTIYF.

The chain links TRBV25-1 to TRBJ2-3; D is unclear. Per the germline V gene, CDR1 is MGHDK and CDR2 is SYGVNS. V was pared by 4 bases and J by 6 bases, with 11 bases between. The CDR3 has 13 amino acids. The CDR3 DNA reads TGTGCCAGCAGTGCACCGCGCCGGGATACGCAGTATTTT. This translates into CASSAPRRDTQYF. Full variable domain (outside the CDR3, taken from reference TRBV25-1 and TRBJ2-3): EADIYQTPRYLVIGTGKKITLECSQTMGHDKMYWYQQDPGMELHLIHYSYGVNSTEKGDLSSESTVSRIRTEHFPLTLESARPSHTSQYLCASSAPRRDTQYFGPGTRLTVL.

This clone was found once. This sequence joins TRBV11-3 and TRBJ1-1, with unresolved D. CDR1 and CDR2 (germline): SGHNT, YENEEA. Trimming stripped 3 bases from V and 1 base from J, with 3 bases between. This CDR3 contains 12 residues. The CDR3 sequence: CASSLRNTEAFF. Here the CDR3 DNA reads TGTGCCAGCAGCTTGAGGAACACTGAAGCTTTCTTT.

This clone was observed a single time. The genes are TRBV5-6 and TRBJ1-5; D gene uncertain. The CDR3 sequence is 13 residues long. Germline CDR1 SGHDT, CDR2 YYEEEE. Trimming took 0 bases from V and 9 from J, leaving 10 bases between them. DNA of the CDR3: TGTGCCAGCAGCTTGGGAACCCGGGGGCCCCAGCATTTT. It is translated as CASSLGTRGPQHF.

The chain recombines TRBV27 with TRBJ2-7, with TRBD1 identical over 9 bases. CDR3 length equals 16 residues. The V gene's germline CDR1 is MNHEY and CDR2 SMNVEV (reference sequence). V dropped 0 bases and J dropped 5; count of bases not matched to a gene: 8. DNA for the CDR3: TGTGCCAGCAGTTTATCGGGGGGGACAGGGTACAACGAGCAGTACTTC. Residues: CASSLSGGTGYNEQYF.

This chain joins TRBV7-8 and TRBJ1-4, with D possibly matching TRBD1 (5 bases). This CDR3 region has 14 residues. V was pared by 5 bases and J by 2 bases, with 9 bases between. Germline V gives CDR1 SGHVS, CDR2 FQNEAQ. In nucleotides, the CDR3 is TGTGCCAGCAGCCTCAGGGTGACTAATGAAAAACTGTTTTTT. Amino acid sequence: CASSLRVTNEKLFF.